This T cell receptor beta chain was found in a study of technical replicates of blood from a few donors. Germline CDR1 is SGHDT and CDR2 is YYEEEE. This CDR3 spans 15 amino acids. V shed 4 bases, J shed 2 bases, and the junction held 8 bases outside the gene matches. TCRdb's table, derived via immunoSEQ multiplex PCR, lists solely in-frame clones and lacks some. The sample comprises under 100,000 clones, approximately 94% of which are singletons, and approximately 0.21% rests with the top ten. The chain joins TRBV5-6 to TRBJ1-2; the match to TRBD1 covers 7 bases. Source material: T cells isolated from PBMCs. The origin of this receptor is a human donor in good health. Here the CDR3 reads CASSPWGQSNYGYTF. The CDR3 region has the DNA TGTGCCAGCAGCCCATGGGGACAGAGCAACTATGGCTACACCTTC.